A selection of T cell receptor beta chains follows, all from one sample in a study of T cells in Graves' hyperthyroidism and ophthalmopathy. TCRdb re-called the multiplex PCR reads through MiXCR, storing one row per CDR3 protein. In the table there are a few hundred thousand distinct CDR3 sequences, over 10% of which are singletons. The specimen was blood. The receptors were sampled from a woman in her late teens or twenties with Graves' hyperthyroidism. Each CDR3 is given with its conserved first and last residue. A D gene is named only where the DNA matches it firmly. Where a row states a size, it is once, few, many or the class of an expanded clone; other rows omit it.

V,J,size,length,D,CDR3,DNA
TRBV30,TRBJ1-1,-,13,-,CAWSATRNTEAFF,TGTGCCTGGAGTGCCACCCGGAACACTGAAGCTTTCTTT
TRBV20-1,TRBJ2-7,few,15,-,CSVRSDSLPSYEQYF,TGCAGTGTTCGATCGGACAGCTTGCCCTCCTACGAGCAGTACTTC
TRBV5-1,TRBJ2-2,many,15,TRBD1,CASSIDRGLAGELFF,TGCGCCAGCAGCATCGACAGGGGGCTTGCAGGGGAGCTGTTTTTT
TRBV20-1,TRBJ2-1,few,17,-,CSASSVRGTISYNEQFF,TGCAGTGCTAGCTCCGTTAGGGGGACAATCTCCTACAATGAGCAGTTCTTC
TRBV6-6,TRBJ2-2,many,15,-,CASSYGRANTGELFF,TGTGCCAGCAGTTACGGAAGGGCGAACACCGGGGAGCTGTTTTTT
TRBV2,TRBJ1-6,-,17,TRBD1,CASSPWDRSSYNSPLHF,TGTGCCAGCAGTCCCTGGGACAGGAGCTCCTATAATTCACCCCTCCACTTT
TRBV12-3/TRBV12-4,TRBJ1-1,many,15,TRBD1,CASRTGTGINTEAFF,TGTGCCAGCAGAACCGGGACAGGGATAAACACTGAAGCTTTCTTT
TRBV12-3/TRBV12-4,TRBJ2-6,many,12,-,CASRTGANVLTF,TGTGCCAGCAGGACTGGGGCCAACGTCCTGACTTTC
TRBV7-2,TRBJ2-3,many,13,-,CASSLANTDTQYF,TGTGCCAGCAGCCTTGCAAACACAGATACGCAGTATTTT
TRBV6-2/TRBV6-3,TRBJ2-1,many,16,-,CASRQPTGRSYNEQFF,TGTGCCAGCAGGCAACCGACGGGGAGATCCTACAATGAGCAGTTCTTC
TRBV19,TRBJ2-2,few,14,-,CASNIQGVPWELFF,TGTGCCAGTAATATACAGGGAGTACCTTGGGAGCTGTTTTTT
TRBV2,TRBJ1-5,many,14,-,CASSATYSNQPQHF,TGTGCCAGCAGTGCGACATATAGCAATCAGCCCCAGCATTTT
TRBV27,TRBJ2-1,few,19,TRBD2,CASSFGMGTSGGSYNEQFF,TGTGCCAGCAGTTTCGGGATGGGGACTAGCGGAGGGAGCTACAATGAGCAGTTCTTC
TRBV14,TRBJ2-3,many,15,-,CASSQEDSRTDTQYF,TGTGCCAGCAGCCAAGAAGACAGTCGAACAGATACGCAGTATTTT
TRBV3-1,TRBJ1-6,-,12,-,CASSLPGSPLHF,TGTGCCAGCAGCCTGCCCGGCTCACCCCTCCACTTT
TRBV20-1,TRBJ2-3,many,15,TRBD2,CSARQTSGRTDTQYF,TGCAGTGCTAGACAGACTAGCGGCCGCACAGATACGCAGTATTTT
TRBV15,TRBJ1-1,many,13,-,CATSKTGNTEAFF,TGTGCCACCAGCAAGACAGGGAACACTGAAGCTTTCTTT
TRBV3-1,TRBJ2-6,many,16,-,CASSQLAVSGANVLTF,TGTGCCAGCAGCCAGCTGGCAGTCTCTGGGGCCAACGTCCTGACTTTC
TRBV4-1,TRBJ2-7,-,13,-,CASSQLAIHEQYF,TGCGCCAGCAGCCAGCTAGCTATCCACGAGCAGTACTTC
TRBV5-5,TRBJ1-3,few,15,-,CASSFTYPSGNTIYF,TGTGCCAGCAGTTTTACCTACCCCTCTGGAAACACCATATATTTT
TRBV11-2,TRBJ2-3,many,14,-,CASSLQRITDTQYF,TGTGCCAGCAGCTTGCAGCGGATTACAGATACGCAGTATTTT
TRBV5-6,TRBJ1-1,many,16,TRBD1,CASGRTGGRGVAEAFF,TGTGCCAGCGGACGAACAGGGGGGCGAGGGGTGGCTGAAGCTTTCTTT
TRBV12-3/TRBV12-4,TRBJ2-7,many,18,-,CASSLGSPAGQGSYEQYF,TGTGCCAGCAGTTTAGGATCCCCCGCAGGGCAGGGATCCTACGAGCAGTACTTC
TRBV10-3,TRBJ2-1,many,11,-,CAIRIVDEQFF,TGTGCCATCAGGATAGTCGATGAGCAGTTCTTC
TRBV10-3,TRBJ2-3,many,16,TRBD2,CAISPTSGGSTDTQYF,TGTGCCATCAGCCCGACTAGCGGGGGGAGCACAGATACGCAGTATTTT
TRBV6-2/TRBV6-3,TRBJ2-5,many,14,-,CASSPGVRGETQYF,TGTGCCAGCAGTCCCGGGGTCCGGGGAGAGACCCAGTACTTC
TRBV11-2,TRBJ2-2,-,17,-,CASSPVGRPGNTGELFF,TGTGCCAGCAGCCCTGTCGGGCGACCCGGGAACACCGGGGAGCTGTTTTTT
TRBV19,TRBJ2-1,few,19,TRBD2,CASSLSGGPAGGSYNEQFF,TGTGCCAGTAGTCTATCAGGGGGACCAGCGGGGGGATCCTACAATGAGCAGTTCTTC
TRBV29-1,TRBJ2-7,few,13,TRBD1,CSVGQGVVGEQYF,TGCAGCGTTGGACAGGGTGTTGTAGGCGAGCAGTACTTC
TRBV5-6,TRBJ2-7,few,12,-,CASSPRWGEQYF,TGTGCCAGCAGCCCGCGCTGGGGCGAGCAGTACTTC
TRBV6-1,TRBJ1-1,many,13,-,CASSFRGLPEAFF,TGTGCCAGCAGCTTCAGGGGTCTTCCTGAAGCTTTCTTT
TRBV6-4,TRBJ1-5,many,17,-,CASSVLRAEADGQPQHF,TGTGCCAGCAGTGTATTGAGGGCGGAGGCGGACGGTCAGCCCCAGCATTTT
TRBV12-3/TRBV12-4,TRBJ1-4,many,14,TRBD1,CASSPGTGAEKLFF,TGTGCCAGCAGCCCCGGGACAGGGGCTGAAAAACTGTTTTTT
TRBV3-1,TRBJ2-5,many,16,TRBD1,CASSPGQGTYQETQYF,TGTGCCAGCAGCCCCGGACAGGGGACGTACCAAGAGACCCAGTACTTC
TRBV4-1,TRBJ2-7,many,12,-,CASSQSPYEQYF,TGCGCCAGCAGCCAATCCCCATACGAGCAGTACTTC
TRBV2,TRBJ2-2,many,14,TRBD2,CASSEAGRGGELFF,TGTGCCAGCAGTGAGGCAGGGAGGGGCGGGGAGCTGTTTTTT
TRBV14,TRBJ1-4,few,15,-,CASSKERGLGEKLFF,TGTGCCAGCAGCAAAGAAAGGGGCCTGGGGGAAAAACTGTTTTTT
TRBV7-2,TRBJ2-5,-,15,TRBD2,CASSRRGGRLETQYF,TGTGCCAGCAGCCGACGGGGGGGCCGGTTGGAGACCCAGTACTTC
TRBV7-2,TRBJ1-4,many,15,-,CASSPRTPSGEKLFF,TGTGCCAGCAGCCCACGGACACCCTCCGGAGAAAAACTGTTTTTT
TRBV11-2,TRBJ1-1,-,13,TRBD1,CASSPRGNAEAFF,TGTGCCAGCAGCCCCAGGGGGAACGCTGAAGCTTTCTTT
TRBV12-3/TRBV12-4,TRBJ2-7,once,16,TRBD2,CASSLTSGRARYEQYF,TGTGCCAGCAGTTTAACTAGCGGGAGGGCCCGTTACGAGCAGTACTTC
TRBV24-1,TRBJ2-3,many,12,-,CATSDPRGGEYF,TGTGCCACCAGTGATCCGCGCGGGGGCGAGTATTTT
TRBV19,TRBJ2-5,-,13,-,CASSTDLPAAAYF,TGTGCCAGTAGTACAGACCTCCCGGCCGCCGCGTACTTC
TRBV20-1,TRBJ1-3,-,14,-,CSARAQGPVSTIYF,TGCAGTGCTAGAGCCCAGGGACCCGTGTCCACCATATATTTT
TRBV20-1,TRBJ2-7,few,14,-,CSALNRALIYEQYF,TGCAGTGCCTTAAACAGGGCGCTTATTTACGAGCAGTACTTC
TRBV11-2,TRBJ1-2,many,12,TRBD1,CASRKQGGGYTF,TGTGCCAGCAGGAAACAGGGGGGCGGCTACACCTTC
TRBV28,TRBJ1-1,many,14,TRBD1,CASSLYRGDTEAFF,TGTGCCAGCAGTTTATACAGGGGGGACACTGAAGCTTTCTTT
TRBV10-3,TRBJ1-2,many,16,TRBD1,CAISDGDRPLNYGYTF,TGTGCCATCAGTGACGGGGACAGACCACTTAACTATGGCTACACCTTC
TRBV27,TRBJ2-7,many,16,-,CASSSPVSRESYEQYF,TGTGCCAGCAGTTCCCCTGTGTCGCGGGAATCCTACGAGCAGTACTTC
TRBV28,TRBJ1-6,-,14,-,CASSQGGEGSPLHF,TGTGCCAGCAGTCAGGGAGGAGAGGGATCACCCCTCCACTTT
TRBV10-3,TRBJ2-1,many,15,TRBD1,CATAEIQGALDEQFF,TGTGCCACGGCGGAGATTCAGGGGGCGTTGGATGAGCAGTTCTTC
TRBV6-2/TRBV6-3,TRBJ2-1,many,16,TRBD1,CASSYPLRDRVNEQFF,TGTGCCAGCAGTTACCCCCTCCGGGACAGGGTCAATGAGCAGTTCTTC
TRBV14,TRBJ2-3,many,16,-,CASSQVGGSTKDTQYF,TGTGCCAGCAGCCAAGTGGGGGGCTCTACAAAAGATACGCAGTATTTT
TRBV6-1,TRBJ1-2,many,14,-,CASTPSVGNYGYTF,TGTGCCAGCACTCCGTCTGTAGGAAACTATGGCTACACCTTC
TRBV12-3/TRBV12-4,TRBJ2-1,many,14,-,CASSSLTPPVEQFF,TGTGCCAGCAGTTCCCTAACACCTCCGGTGGAGCAGTTCTTC
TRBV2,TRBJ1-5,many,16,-,CASSEESGYSNQPQHF,TGTGCCAGCAGTGAAGAGTCGGGGTATAGCAATCAGCCCCAGCATTTT
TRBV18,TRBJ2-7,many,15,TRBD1,CASSPTDRVSGEQYF,TGTGCCAGCTCACCAACCGACAGGGTTTCCGGCGAGCAGTACTTC